This T cell receptor beta chain was recovered during a study of blood T cell repertoires in COVID-19. Whole-study context: Samples representing acute and convalescent COVID-19 were sourced from the United States, Italy and Spain. PBMCs, B-cell-depleted T cells, or T cells were the source of the cDNA or gDNA that made up the material.

Patients in Seattle were enrolled during active infection, then followed longitudinally. The ends were cut back, 4 bases at V and 6 bases at J, with 6 bases in the middle. This CDR3 region has 12 residues. Germline V lookup: CDR1 SEHNR, CDR2 FQNEAQ (reference sequence). Per the original data handling: The authors estimated nucleated cell counts from reference gene primer amplification. Generated by immunoSEQ multiplex PCR, the TCRdb table keeps only in-frame clones and is missing some. V, J and clone size were drawn from that table, and D and trimming were deduced from the DNA. The top ten hold about 3% of the sample, which has 390,000 or so clones, about 90% seen once.

Specimen: peripheral blood. This TCR derives from a woman younger than 45 with COVID-19, enrolled during active disease. The chain combines TRBV7-9 with TRBJ2-2; D unclear. CDR3 amino acids: CASSSISGELFF. DNA for the CDR3: TGTGCCAGCAGCTCTATATCCGGGGAGCTGTTTTTT.